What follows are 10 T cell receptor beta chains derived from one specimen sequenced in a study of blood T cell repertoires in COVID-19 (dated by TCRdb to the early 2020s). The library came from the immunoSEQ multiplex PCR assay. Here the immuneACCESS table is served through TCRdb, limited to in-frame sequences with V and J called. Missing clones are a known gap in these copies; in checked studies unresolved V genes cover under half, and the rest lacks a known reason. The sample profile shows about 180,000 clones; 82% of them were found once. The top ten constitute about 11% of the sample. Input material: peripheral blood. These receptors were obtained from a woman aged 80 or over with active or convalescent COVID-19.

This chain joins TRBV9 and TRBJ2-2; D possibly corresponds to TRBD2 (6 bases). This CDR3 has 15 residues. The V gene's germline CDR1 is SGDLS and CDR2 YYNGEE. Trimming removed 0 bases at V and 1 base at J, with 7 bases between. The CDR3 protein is CASSVAGLNTGELFF. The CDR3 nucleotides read TGTGCCAGCAGCGTAGCGGGACTGAACACCGGGGAGCTGTTTTTT.

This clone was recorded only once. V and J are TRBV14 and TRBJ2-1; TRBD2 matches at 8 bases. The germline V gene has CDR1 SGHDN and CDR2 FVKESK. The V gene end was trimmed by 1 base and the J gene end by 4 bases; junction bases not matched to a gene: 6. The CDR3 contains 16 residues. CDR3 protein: CASSQGSSGGYNEQFF. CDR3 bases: TGTGCCAGCAGCCAAGGTTCCAGCGGGGGTTACAATGAGCAGTTCTTC.

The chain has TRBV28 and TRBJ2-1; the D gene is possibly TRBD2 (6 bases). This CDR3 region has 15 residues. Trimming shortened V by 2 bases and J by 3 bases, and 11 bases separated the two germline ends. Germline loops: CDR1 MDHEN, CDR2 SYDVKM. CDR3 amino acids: CASSLGGVGYNEQFF. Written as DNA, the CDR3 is TGTGCCAGCAGTTTAGGAGGGGTTGGCTACAATGAGCAGTTCTTC.

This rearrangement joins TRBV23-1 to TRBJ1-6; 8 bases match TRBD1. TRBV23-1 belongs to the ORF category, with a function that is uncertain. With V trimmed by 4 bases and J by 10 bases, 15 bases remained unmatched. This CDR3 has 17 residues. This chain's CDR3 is CASSRRTGRSEQSPLHF. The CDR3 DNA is TGCGCCAGCAGTCGCCGGACAGGGAGATCGGAGCAATCACCCCTCCACTTT.

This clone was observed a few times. CDR3 residues: CASSLGGTSSGNTIYF. DNA of the CDR3: TGTGCCAGCAGCTTGGGCGGGACGTCTTCTGGAAACACCATATATTTT. This rearrangement joins TRBV7-9 to TRBJ1-3; TRBD1 might be the D (5 bases). The V gene lost 3 bases and the J gene lost 1 base, with 13 bases spanning the gap. The germline gives CDR1 SEHNR, CDR2 FQNEAQ (reference sequence). This CDR3 contains 16 residues.

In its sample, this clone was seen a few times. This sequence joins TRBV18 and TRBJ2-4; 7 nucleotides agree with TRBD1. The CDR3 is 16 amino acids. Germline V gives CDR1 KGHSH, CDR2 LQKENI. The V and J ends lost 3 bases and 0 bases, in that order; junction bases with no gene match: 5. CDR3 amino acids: CASSPMDRLAKNIQYF. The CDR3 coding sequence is TGTGCCAGCTCACCTATGGACAGGCTAGCCAAAAACATTCAGTACTTC.

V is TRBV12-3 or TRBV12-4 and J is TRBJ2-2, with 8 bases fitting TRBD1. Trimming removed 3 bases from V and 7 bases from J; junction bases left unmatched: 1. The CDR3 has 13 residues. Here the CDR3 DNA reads TGTGCCAGCAGTTTGGGGACAGGCGGGGAGCTGTTTTTT. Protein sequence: CASSLGTGGELFF.

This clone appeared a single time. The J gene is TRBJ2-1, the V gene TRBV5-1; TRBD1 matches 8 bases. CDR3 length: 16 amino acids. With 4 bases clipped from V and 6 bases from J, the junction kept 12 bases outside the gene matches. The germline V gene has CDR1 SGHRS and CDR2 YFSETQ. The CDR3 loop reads CASSRIDRGRGNEQFF. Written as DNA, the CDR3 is TGCGCCAGCAGCCGCATAGACAGGGGACGTGGCAATGAGCAGTTCTTC.

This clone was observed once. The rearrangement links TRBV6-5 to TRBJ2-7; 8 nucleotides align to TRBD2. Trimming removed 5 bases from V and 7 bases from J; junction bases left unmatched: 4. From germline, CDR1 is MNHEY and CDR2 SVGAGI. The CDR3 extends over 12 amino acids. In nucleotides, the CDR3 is TGTGCCAGCAGTACTGCGGGAGGAGAGCAGTACTTC. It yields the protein CASSTAGGEQYF.

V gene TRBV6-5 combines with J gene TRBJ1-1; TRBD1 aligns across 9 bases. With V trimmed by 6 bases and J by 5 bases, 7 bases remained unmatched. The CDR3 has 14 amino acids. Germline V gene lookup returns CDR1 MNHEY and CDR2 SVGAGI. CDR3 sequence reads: CASSPGTGSTEAFF. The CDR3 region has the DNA TGTGCCAGCAGCCCCGGGACAGGGAGTACTGAAGCTTTCTTT.